This T cell receptor (beta chain) emerged from a study of blood T cells in healthy people across ages. It was with a sample-barcoded 5' primer and a J-beta primer mix that a second PCR of roughly 7 to 12 cycles was run. Each single sample gave us at least 3 million CDR3-containing paired-end reads. TCRdb recomputed calls from the 5' RACE reads with MiXCR, one row per CDR3 protein. The sample consists of about 580,000 distinct CDR3 sequences, around 50% of them appearing once. This clonotype was seen more than once but under ten times. Its target is not known. Study-level results: Compared with aged donors, long-lived donors showed fewer expanded clones, suggesting selection.

This receptor was identified in an elderly man in good health. Specimen: blood.

The CDR3 region has the DNA TGTGCCAGCAGCGTCCTACAGGGGCGATGGGAGACCCAGTACTTC. This codes for CASSVLQGRWETQYF. The chain carries TRBV9 and TRBJ2-5; 7 bases map to TRBD1. This CDR3 contains 15 residues. V shed 2 bases and J 5 bases; nucleotides not matched to a gene: 9. The germline V gene has CDR1 SGDLS and CDR2 YYNGEE. The variable domain in full, with the rest retrieved from reference TRBV9 and TRBJ2-5, is DSGVTQTPKHLITATGQRVTLRCSPRSGDLSVYWYQQSLDQGLQFLIQYYNGEERAKGNILERFSAQQFPDLHSELNLSSLELGDSALYFCASSVLQGRWETQYFGPGTRLLVL.